In its sample, the clone carrying this T cell receptor beta chain was seen once. Its antigen is as yet unknown. The junction had 3 bases not matched to a gene; V was cut back by 3 bases and J by 2 bases. CDR1 is SGHRS, CDR2 YFSETQ, per germline. The CDR3 length is 15 residues. HTBI primers from iRepertoire and Arm-PCR of CDR3 regions yielded the TCR beta libraries. TCRdb redid the calling of the multiplex PCR reads with MiXCR, one entry per CDR3 protein. The data contain about 540,000 distinct CDR3 sequences, about 13% of them seen just once; the ten biggest clones take up roughly 10%. Time point noted: newly diagnosed GD, antithyroid drugs for less than 3 months. Researchers made the TCR library from RNA that was extracted from PBMCs. Diagnoses of Graves' disease were made by American Thyroid Association guidelines. Patients were from an endocrinology department in Xi'an, China. The data originate from a study of regulatory T cells in long-lasting Graves disease. Study conclusions and caveats: New patients shared some 970 public clonotypes, fewer than the roughly 3,000 shared by persistent patients.

This same sample was also part of a study on T cells in Graves' hyperthyroidism and ophthalmopathy. As reported in that work: When the TCR CDR3 underwent first-round RT-PCR, the HTBI primer set was used.

The rearrangement uses TRBV5-1 and TRBJ2-4; 9 nucleotides line up with TRBD2. The receptor was isolated from a man aged 25 to 45 with Graves disease. Material: peripheral blood mononuclear cells (PBMCs), obtained at new diagnosis, from a patient treated with antithyroid drugs. CDR3 residues: CASSSTSGSKNIQYF. The CDR3 DNA reads as TGCGCCAGCAGCTCAACTAGCGGGTCCAAAAACATTCAGTACTTC.